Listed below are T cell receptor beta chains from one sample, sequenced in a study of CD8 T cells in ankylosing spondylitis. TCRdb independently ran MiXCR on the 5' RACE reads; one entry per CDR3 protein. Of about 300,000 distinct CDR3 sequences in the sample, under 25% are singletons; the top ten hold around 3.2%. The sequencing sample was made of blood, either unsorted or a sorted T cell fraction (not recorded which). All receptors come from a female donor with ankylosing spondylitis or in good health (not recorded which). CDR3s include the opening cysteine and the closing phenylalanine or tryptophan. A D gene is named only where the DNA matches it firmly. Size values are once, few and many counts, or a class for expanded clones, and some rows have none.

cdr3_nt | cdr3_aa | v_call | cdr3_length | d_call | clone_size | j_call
TGTGCCACCAGTGATTCGGGAGTGGTCCAAGAGACCCAGTACTTC | CATSDSGVVQETQYF | TRBV24-1 | 15 | . | . | TRBJ2-5
TGTGCCAGCAGCTTAGGGTCGGCAGGGGCGAATGAAAAACTGTTTTTT | CASSLGSAGANEKLFF | TRBV7-8 | 16 | . | few | TRBJ1-4
TGTGCCAGCAGTCTAACGACGGCAGGGAGGCCCCAGCATTTT | CASSLTTAGRPQHF | TRBV28 | 14 | . | few | TRBJ1-5
TGTGCCAGCAGCCCGCAGACAGGGGGGAATGAAAAACTGTTTTTT | CASSPQTGGNEKLFF | TRBV3-1 | 15 | TRBD1 | . | TRBJ1-4
TGTGCCAGCAGCTTAGAGGGGGCGCTGAACACTGAAGCTTTCTTT | CASSLEGALNTEAFF | TRBV7-9 | 15 | TRBD1 | . | TRBJ1-1
TGTGCCAGCAGCTTAGCTCAGTGGAAGAACACTGAAGCTTTCTTT | CASSLAQWKNTEAFF | TRBV7-6 | 15 | . | few | TRBJ1-1
TGTGCCAGCAGTTTAAACCCTTCCTACGAGCAGTACTTC | CASSLNPSYEQYF | TRBV28 | 13 | . | few | TRBJ2-7
TGCGCCAGCAGCTTGAGAGGGGAGTACGCCTACGAGCAGTACTTC | CASSLRGEYAYEQYF | TRBV5-1 | 15 | . | many | TRBJ2-7
TGTGCCAGCAGCCCGACCCTTGGAACTGGAAACACCATATATTTT | CASSPTLGTGNTIYF | TRBV11-2 | 15 | . | . | TRBJ1-3
TGTGCCAGCACTTCCCCGACAGGGCTTTACGAGCAGTACTTC | CASTSPTGLYEQYF | TRBV2 | 14 | TRBD1 | . | TRBJ2-7
TGTGCCAGCAGCTTAGCGGCACATACGCAGTATTTT | CASSLAAHTQYF | TRBV7-2 | 12 | . | . | TRBJ2-3
TGTGCCAGCAGTTTGAATGGGAACACCGGGGAGCTGTTTTTT | CASSLNGNTGELFF | TRBV6-5 | 14 | . | . | TRBJ2-2
TGTGCCATCAGTGAGGGACTAGCTTTTACATCCGAGCAGTACTTC | CAISEGLAFTSEQYF | TRBV10-3 | 15 | TRBD2 | few | TRBJ2-7
TGCAGCGTCCTACTAGACCTCAGCGGAGATACGCAGTATTTT | CSVLLDLSGDTQYF | TRBV29-1 | 14 | . | many | TRBJ2-3
TGTGCCAGCAGTGAATACCGGGGCCCGAACACTGAAGCTTTCTTT | CASSEYRGPNTEAFF | TRBV25-1 | 15 | . | few | TRBJ1-1
TGTGCCAGCAGCCCCCGGGTCTCCTACACCTTC | CASSPRVSYTF | TRBV7-2 | 11 | . | few | TRBJ1-2
TGCAGCGTTGAAATAGGGATGGACACTGAAGCTTTCTTT | CSVEIGMDTEAFF | TRBV29-1 | 13 | . | . | TRBJ1-1
TGTGCCAGCAGCCAATCCTTGGGCGGGAGGAGGGCAGATACGCAGTATTTT | CASSQSLGGRRADTQYF | TRBV4-2 | 17 | TRBD2 | . | TRBJ2-3
TGTGCCAGCAGTTACTCGAAAGGGGGCGGACTAGCGGGGTACACAGATACGCAGTATTTT | CASSYSKGGGLAGYTDTQYF | TRBV6-2/TRBV6-3 | 20 | TRBD2 | . | TRBJ2-3
TGTGCCTATTCTAGGGGGAGGGCCAGAGAGCAGTACTTC | CAYSRGRAREQYF | TRBV30 | 13 | . | . | TRBJ2-7
TGCGCCAGCAGCCAAGATAGGACTAGCGGGAACCAAGAGACCCAGTACTTC | CASSQDRTSGNQETQYF | TRBV4-3 | 17 | TRBD2 | many | TRBJ2-5
TGTGCCAGCCGAGTGGGGCGGGAGGGCAACAATGAGCAGTTCTTC | CASRVGREGNNEQFF | TRBV6-1 | 15 | TRBD2 | few | TRBJ2-1
TGTGCCAGCAGTTACTCAGGGGTTCAAGAGACCCAGTACTTC | CASSYSGVQETQYF | TRBV6-5 | 14 | . | many | TRBJ2-5
TGTGCCAGCAGCTCCCGGACTGCATACAATGAGCAGTTCTTC | CASSSRTAYNEQFF | TRBV11-2 | 14 | . | once | TRBJ2-1
TGTGCCAGCAGCTTTTACGCGGGACAGACGTACAATGAGCAGTTCTTC | CASSFYAGQTYNEQFF | TRBV6-1 | 16 | . | few | TRBJ2-1
TGTGCCAGCAGCTTAGTTGGGGGGTACACAGATACGCAGTATTTT | CASSLVGGYTDTQYF | TRBV7-2 | 15 | . | few | TRBJ2-3
TGTGCCAGCAGCTTAGTAGGTCGGGGAGGATATGGCTACACCTTC | CASSLVGRGGYGYTF | TRBV7-2 | 15 | . | few | TRBJ1-2
TGCAGTGCTAGTCCGACAGTGGGGGGACAGGGGGGCGAGCAGTACTTC | CSASPTVGGQGGEQYF | TRBV20-1 | 16 | TRBD1 | few | TRBJ2-7
TGTGCCAGCAGCCGCCGACTAGCGGCCAATGAGCAGTTCTTC | CASSRRLAANEQFF | TRBV14 | 14 | TRBD2 | . | TRBJ2-1
TGCAGTGCTAACGACGGCAATCAGCCCCAGCATTTT | CSANDGNQPQHF | TRBV20-1 | 12 | . | few | TRBJ1-5
TGTGCCAGCAGTGGATCAGTCACAGATACGCAGTATTTT | CASSGSVTDTQYF | TRBV12-3/TRBV12-4 | 13 | . | few | TRBJ2-3
TGTGCCAGCAGCAGGGCGCGCAATGAGCAGTTCTTC | CASSRARNEQFF | TRBV9 | 12 | . | . | TRBJ2-1
TGTGCCATCAGTGAGTCGACGGGATTCTACGAGCAGTACTTC | CAISESTGFYEQYF | TRBV10-3 | 14 | . | . | TRBJ2-7
TGTGCCACCAGCACCTGGGCAGGGAACACTGAAGCTTTCTTT | CATSTWAGNTEAFF | TRBV15 | 14 | . | few | TRBJ1-1
TGTGCCAGCAGCCAAGATCTAGCAACGTGGGCAGGGAGTACCTACGAGCAGTACTTC | CASSQDLATWAGSTYEQYF | TRBV4-2 | 19 | . | few | TRBJ2-7
TGCGCCAGCAGCTTGGACAGGGGGCTTAATTCACCCCTCCACTTT | CASSLDRGLNSPLHF | TRBV5-1 | 15 | TRBD1 | . | TRBJ1-6
TGCAGCGTCCCCGAGACTAGCGGAGGGGCTACGCAGTATTTT | CSVPETSGGATQYF | TRBV29-1 | 14 | TRBD2 | many | TRBJ2-3
TGTGCCAGCAGTCTCGCGGGGGCGCGAGAAAAACTGTTTTTT | CASSLAGAREKLFF | TRBV12-3/TRBV12-4 | 14 | . | . | TRBJ1-4
TGTGCCAGCAGTTCCGATACTAACACTGAAGCTTTCTTT | CASSSDTNTEAFF | TRBV6-2/TRBV6-3 | 13 | . | . | TRBJ1-1
TGTGCCAGCACCGGAGGGGAGGTCCCCGGGGAGCTGTTTTTT | CASTGGEVPGELFF | TRBV12-3/TRBV12-4 | 14 | . | . | TRBJ2-2
TGTGCCAGCAGTTTAAGTGGCACTGAAGCTTTCTTT | CASSLSGTEAFF | TRBV12-3/TRBV12-4 | 12 | . | many | TRBJ1-1
TGTGCCAGCAGCTTAGACTACGGACAAGAGACCCAGTACTTC | CASSLDYGQETQYF | TRBV7-2 | 14 | . | . | TRBJ2-5